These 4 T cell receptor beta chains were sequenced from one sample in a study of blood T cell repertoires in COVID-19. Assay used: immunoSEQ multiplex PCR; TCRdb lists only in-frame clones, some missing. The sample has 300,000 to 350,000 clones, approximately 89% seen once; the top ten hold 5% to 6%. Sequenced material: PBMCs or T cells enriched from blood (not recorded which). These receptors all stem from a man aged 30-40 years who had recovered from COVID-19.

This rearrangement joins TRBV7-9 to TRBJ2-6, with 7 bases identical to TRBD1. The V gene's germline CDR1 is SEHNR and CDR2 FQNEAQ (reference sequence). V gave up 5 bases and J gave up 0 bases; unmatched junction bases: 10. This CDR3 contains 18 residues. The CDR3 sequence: CASSPPDRPTSGANVLTF. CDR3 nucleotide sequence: TGTGCCAGCAGCCCCCCGGACAGGCCTACCTCTGGGGCCAACGTCCTGACTTTC.

CDR3 protein: CASSLSSEAFF. CDR3 DNA sequence: TGTGCCAGCAGTTTATCCAGTGAAGCTTTCTTT. V usage is TRBV28 and J usage is TRBJ1-1; no firm D call. This CDR3 has 11 amino acids. The V gene's germline CDR1 is MDHEN and CDR2 SYDVKM. V gave up 1 base and J gave up 7 bases, with 4 bases separating them.

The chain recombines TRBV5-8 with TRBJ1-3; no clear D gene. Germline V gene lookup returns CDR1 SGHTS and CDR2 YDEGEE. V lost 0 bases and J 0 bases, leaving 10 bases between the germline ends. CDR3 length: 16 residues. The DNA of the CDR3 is TGTGCCAGCAGCTTGGCCCCAGGAAACTCTGGAAACACCATATATTTT. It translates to CASSLAPGNSGNTIYF.

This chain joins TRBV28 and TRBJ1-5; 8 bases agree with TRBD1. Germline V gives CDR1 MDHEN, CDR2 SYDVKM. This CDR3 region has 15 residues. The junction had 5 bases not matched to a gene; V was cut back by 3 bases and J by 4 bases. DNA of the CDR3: TGTGCCAGCAGTTTCCGGGACAGGCCTAATCAGCCCCAGCATTTT. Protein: CASSFRDRPNQPQHF.